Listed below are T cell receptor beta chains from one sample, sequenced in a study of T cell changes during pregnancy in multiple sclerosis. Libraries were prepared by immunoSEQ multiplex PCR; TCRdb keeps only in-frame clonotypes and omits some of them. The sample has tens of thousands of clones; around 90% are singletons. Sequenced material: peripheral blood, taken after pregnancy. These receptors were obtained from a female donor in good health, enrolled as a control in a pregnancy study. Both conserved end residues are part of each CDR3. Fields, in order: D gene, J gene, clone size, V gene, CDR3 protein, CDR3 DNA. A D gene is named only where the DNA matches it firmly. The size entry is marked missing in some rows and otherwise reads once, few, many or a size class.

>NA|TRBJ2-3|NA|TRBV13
CASSLAGAGTDTQYF
TGTGCCAGCAGCTTAGCGGGTGCGGGGACAGATACGCAGTATTTT
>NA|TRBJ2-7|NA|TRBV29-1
CSVRKGVNEQYF
TGCAGCGTGCGAAAGGGGGTCAACGAGCAGTACTTC
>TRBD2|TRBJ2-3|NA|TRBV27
CASSPQRGGADTQYF
TGTGCCAGCAGTCCCCAGCGGGGGGGCGCAGATACGCAGTATTTT
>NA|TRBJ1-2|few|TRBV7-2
CASSQNRVGYTF
TGTGCCAGCAGCCAGAACAGGGTCGGCTACACCTTC
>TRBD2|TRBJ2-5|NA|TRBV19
CASSDSTSGYQETQYF
TGTGCCAGTAGTGACTCGACTAGCGGGTACCAAGAGACCCAGTACTTC
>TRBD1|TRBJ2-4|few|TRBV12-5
CASGLGTGNKNIQYF
TGTGCTAGTGGCCTCGGGACAGGGAACAAAAACATTCAGTACTTC
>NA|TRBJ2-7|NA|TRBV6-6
CASSYVRRGDQYF
TGTGCCAGCAGTTACGTTCGCAGGGGGGATCAGTACTTC
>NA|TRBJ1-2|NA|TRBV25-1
CASSEPGVEFGYTF
TGTGCCAGCAGTGAACCGGGAGTAGAATTTGGCTACACCTTC
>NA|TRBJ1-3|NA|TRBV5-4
CASTFNGNTIYF
TGTGCCAGCACCTTTAATGGAAACACCATATATTTT
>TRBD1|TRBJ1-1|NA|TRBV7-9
CASSFGQGNTEAFF
TGTGCCAGCAGCTTCGGACAGGGCAACACTGAAGCTTTCTTT
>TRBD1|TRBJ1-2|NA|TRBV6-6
CASSYAAGGGYTF
TGTGCCAGCAGTTACGCGGCAGGGGGTGGCTACACCTTC
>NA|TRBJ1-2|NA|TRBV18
CASSPEDSINYGYTF
TGTGCCAGCTCACCGGAAGACAGCATTAACTATGGCTACACCTTC
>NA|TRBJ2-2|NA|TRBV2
CASTVMNTGELFF
TGTGCCAGCACCGTAATGAACACCGGGGAGCTGTTTTTT
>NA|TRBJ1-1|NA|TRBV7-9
CASTPSISGGNTEAFF
TGTGCCAGCACCCCTAGTATTTCCGGGGGGAACACTGAAGCTTTCTTT
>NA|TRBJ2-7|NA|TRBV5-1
CASSLDPGNSAYEQYF
TGCGCCAGCAGCTTGGATCCGGGGAACTCAGCCTACGAGCAGTACTTC
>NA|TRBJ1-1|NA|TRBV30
CAWSVRGNTEAFF
TGTGCCTGGAGTGTCAGGGGGAACACTGAAGCTTTCTTT
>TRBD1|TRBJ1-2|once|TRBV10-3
CAITPDRESGYTF
TGTGCCATCACTCCTGACAGGGAGAGTGGCTACACCTTC
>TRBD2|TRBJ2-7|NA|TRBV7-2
CASSPTAGEYEQYF
TGTGCCAGCAGCCCGACGGCGGGGGAATACGAGCAGTACTTC